The clone carrying this T cell receptor beta chain was picked up a small number of times. What it binds is not known. The data were obtained in a study of beta chain features in type 1 diabetes. Sorting of CD4+ naive, central memory, regulatory and stem cell-like memory cells was performed via CD45RO/CCR7/CD25/CD127/CD95/CD27. Each of the sorted populations had a purity greater than 95%. Regarding the study as a whole: Because the template was cDNA, high-expressing cells might be over-represented.

Per the germline V gene, CDR1 is SEHNR and CDR2 is FQNEAQ (reference sequence). V lost 8 bases and J 6 bases, leaving 8 bases between the germline ends. The CDR3 extends over 10 amino acids. cDNA synthesis used the whole RNA isolate, giving expressed TCRB sequences. Sequenced by immunoSEQ multiplex PCR; TCRdb stores in-frame clones only, minus some. The profile covers around 99,000 clones, with about two fifths appearing a single time and roughly 0.07% taken by the ten largest. This receptor was identified in a young woman in good health. The chain recombines TRBV7-9 with TRBJ2-7, with a weak D call TRBD2 (6 bases). Sequenced: stem cell memory CD4+ T cells from blood. The CDR3 coding sequence is TGTGCCAGCCGCGGGACCGAGCAGTACTTC. Translation gives CASRGTEQYF.